The present T cell receptor (beta chain) was sequenced within a study of post-analysis software for immune sequencing data. This clonotype came up a few times. Its antigen is unknown. Overall study results and limits: In patients, five or six TRBV segments were more frequent than in controls, with TRBV5-6, TRBV5-1 and TRBV20-1 among them. Samples from a shared batch, those prepared together, strongly co-clustered by F measure.

Germline loops: CDR1 SQVTM, CDR2 ANQGSEA. This CDR3 has 14 amino acids. cDNA libraries of TCR beta carried unique molecular identifiers. TCRdb re-called the PCR reads through MiXCR, storing one row per CDR3 protein. The table has hundreds of thousands of distinct CDR3 sequences, 30% seen once. Sequenced sample: blood. J is TRBJ2-7 and V is TRBV29-1; the match to TRBD2 covers 9 bases. With the DNA end fitting TRBJ2-5 better, the J assignment may be wrong. The receptor was derived from a girl aged 10 to 17 with multiple sclerosis. For the CDR3, the DNA is TGCAGCGTTGCCCAAGCGGGGGGCCGGGAGACCCAGTACTTC. Its translation is CSVAQAGGRETQYF.